Presented here are 8 T cell receptor beta chains from one specimen sequenced in a study of T cells in tumors and immune-related adverse events. Only in-frame clones appear in the TCRdb table, and some are missing; sequencing was by immunoSEQ multiplex PCR. The table records more than 4,000 clones, around 80% of them present only once. The sample was skin tissue, taken from a patient treated with anti-PD-1 therapy. All receptors derive from a female donor with metastatic renal cell carcinoma.

The genes are TRBV6-6 and TRBJ2-5; 13 bases match TRBD2. This CDR3 has 15 amino acids. Unmatched junction bases numbered 5, after V lost 5 bases and J lost 5 bases. Germline values: CDR1 MNHNY, CDR2 SVGAGI (reference sequence). CDR3 sequence: CASSQTSGGRETQYF. CDR3 nucleotides: TGTGCCAGCAGTCAGACTAGCGGGGGGCGGGAGACCCAGTACTTC.

The chain links TRBV19 to TRBJ1-2; TRBD1 aligns across 7 bases. The J segment lost 3 bases and the V segment lost 9 bases, leaving 10 bases of the junction unmatched. The CDR3 runs 14 residues. Germline V gene lookup returns CDR1 LNHDA and CDR2 SQIVND (reference sequence). The CDR3 reads CASIASGGYYGYTF. The CDR3 DNA reads as TGTGCCAGCATTGCCTCAGGGGGGTACTATGGCTACACCTTC.

The CDR3 region has the DNA TGCGCCAGCAGCCTCACCAGGGGTTTCCCCTACGAGCAGTACTTC. Translation gives CASSLTRGFPYEQYF. This chain uses TRBV5-1 with TRBJ2-7; possibly TRBD1 for D (6 bases). CDR3 length: 15 amino acids. V lost 4 bases and J lost 2, with 16 bases in between. Germline CDR1 is SGHRS and CDR2 is YFSETQ.

The chain combines TRBV14 with TRBJ1-6; a possible D gene is TRBD1 (6 bases). The CDR3 covers 17 residues. CDR1 is SGHDN, CDR2 FVKESK, per germline. The V gene lost 5 bases and the J gene lost 14 bases, with 28 bases spanning the gap. CDR3 amino acids: CASSSWTADTGSGALHF. CDR3 coding DNA: TGTGCCAGCAGCTCCTGGACAGCCGATACAGGATCCGGGGCCCTCCACTTT.

CDR3 sequence reads: CASSLSTGAGNTIYF. The CDR3 DNA sequence: TGTGCCAGCAGCTTATCAACAGGGGCTGGAAACACCATATATTTT. The V call is TRBV7-2, the J call TRBJ1-3; 7 positions agree with TRBD1. CDR1 is SGHTA and CDR2 is FQGNSA in the germline V gene. After removal of 2 bases from V and 2 bases from J, the junction contained 3 bases not matched to a gene. The CDR3 consists of 15 residues.

CDR3 bases: TGCGCCAGCAGTGAGTCCGGGACCTACGAGCAGTACTTC. Translation: CASSESGTYEQYF. The chain has TRBV10-2 and TRBJ2-7, with a tentative D call TRBD2 (5 bases). Germline CDR1 is WSHSY and CDR2 is SAAADI. The CDR3 is 13 residues long. V dropped 0 bases and J dropped 2 bases, with 5 bases sitting between them.

The chain uses TRBV11-3 and TRBJ2-7; TRBD1 aligns across 8 bases. With 4 bases clipped from V and 1 base from J, the junction kept 6 bases outside the gene matches. The CDR3 has 15 residues. Germline V gene lookup returns CDR1 SGHNT and CDR2 YENEEA. The CDR3, as DNA: TGTGCCAGCAGCTCCAGGACAGGGCTATCCTACGAGCAGTACTTC. Its protein product is CASSSRTGLSYEQYF. Using reference TRBV11-3 and TRBJ2-7 for the parts outside the CDR3, the full variable domain is EAGVVQSPRYKIIEKKQPVAFWCNPISGHNTLYWYLQNLGQGPELLIRYENEEAVDDSQLPKDRFSAERLKGVDSTLKIQPAELGDSAVYLCASSSRTGLSYEQYFGPGTRLTVT.

J is TRBJ2-3 and V is TRBV5-4; TRBD2 matches 8 bases. V lost 4 bases to trimming and J lost 4 bases; unmatched junction nucleotides: 2. Per the germline V gene, CDR1 is SGHNT and CDR2 is YYREEE (reference sequence). The CDR3 extends over 13 amino acids. CDR3 DNA: TGTGCCAGCAGCCGGGGGGGCGCAGATACGCAGTATTTT. It encodes CASSRGGADTQYF.